This TCR beta chain was recovered during a study of human T cells and chemical hapten exposure. The time point is: healthy volunteer bleed at 6 weeks. The authors extracted total RNA from unfractionated whole blood. The study's findings and limits: The number of TCRs above 1 in 1000 frequency did not change after DPC sensitization.

This clonotype has a count of ten or more. Its specificity is unknown. This CDR3 spans 15 amino acids. The V end lost 4 bases, the J end lost 1 base, and 9 bases lay between the germline ends. Germline assignment: CDR1 SGHKS and CDR2 YYEKEE (reference sequence). Library construction involved attaching unique molecular identifiers to individual cDNA molecules, which allowed quantitative, reproducible TCR counting. TCRdb re-analysed the RACE reads in MiXCR, keeping a single row per CDR3 protein. The table has some 81,000 distinct CDR3 sequences, 8.5% to 10% seen once. Sequenced sample: whole blood. The chain combines TRBV5-5 with TRBJ2-6; tentatively, D is TRBD1 (6 bases). The TCR originated in a female donor in good health. Some clones in this sample may be carry-over from other donors' samples. The DNA for the CDR3 is TGTGCCAGCAGCAGGACAGATTCTGGGGCCAACGTCCTGACTTTC. Translation: CASSRTDSGANVLTF.